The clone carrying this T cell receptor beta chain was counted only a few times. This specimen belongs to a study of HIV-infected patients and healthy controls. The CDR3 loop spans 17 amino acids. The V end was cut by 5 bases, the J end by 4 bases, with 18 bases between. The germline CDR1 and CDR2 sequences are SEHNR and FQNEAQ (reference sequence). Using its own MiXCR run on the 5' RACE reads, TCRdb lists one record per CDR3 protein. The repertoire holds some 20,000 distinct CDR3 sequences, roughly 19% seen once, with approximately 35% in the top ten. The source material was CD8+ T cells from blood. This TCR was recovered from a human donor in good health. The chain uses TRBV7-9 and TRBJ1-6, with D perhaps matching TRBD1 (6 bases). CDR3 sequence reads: CASSHYALQGYNSPLHF. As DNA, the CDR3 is TGTGCCAGCAGCCACTATGCGCTACAGGGATATAATTCACCCCTCCACTTT.